This TCR beta chain was recorded in a study of shared T cell receptors in the human thymus. Profiled with immunoSEQ multiplex PCR; TCRdb holds only in-frame clones, not every one. This repertoire shows hundreds of thousands of clones, roughly 90% found once; its top ten account for about 0.01%. V dropped 0 bases and J dropped 10; count of bases not matched to a gene: 11. The CDR3 contains 18 residues. Per the germline V gene, CDR1 is LGHNA and CDR2 is YNFKEQ. The data were also submitted as part of a second study, on human thymus T cells. That investigation notes: From resections taken during corrective heart surgery, the thymus tissue was obtained. Both thymic and peripheral blood repertoires showed apparently biased V and J usage.

The source material was thymocytes. The rearrangement joins TRBV4-2 to TRBJ2-1; 14 bases are a match to TRBD2. The TCR comes from a boy under two years old with a congenital heart defect. The CDR3 DNA sequence: TGTGCCAGCAGCCAAGATGGATTGGGGACTAGCGGGGGATGGGAGCAGTTCTTC. It encodes CASSQDGLGTSGGWEQFF.